This T cell receptor (beta chain) is from a study of T cells in narcolepsy. For the study at large: Patients with NT1 or NT2 and healthy control donors were enrolled.

As concerns this clone: What it binds is unknown.

Profiling relied on immunoSEQ multiplex PCR, and the TCRdb table lists in-frame clones only, not all of them. The table has just under 35,000 clones, 75% to 90% seen once; the top ten hold about 0.95%. Study-level results: Autoreactive clonotypes reportedly recurred in blood of same and different patients, not controls. Comparing one patient's CSF and blood CD4+ clonotypes highlighted HCRT- and TRIB2-specific autoreactive clonotypes. Some memory CD4+ repertoires had no autoreactive clone sequences.

Sequences were obtained from memory (CD45RA-) CD4+ T cells from blood. The clonotype was recovered from a human donor in good health.

This chain's CDR3 is CAWGGGISTDTQYF. CDR3 DNA sequence: TGTGCCTGGGGTGGGGGAATAAGCACAGATACGCAGTATTTT. This chain connects TRBV30 to TRBJ2-3; either TRBD1 or TRBD2 may fit D (5 bases each). From germline, CDR1 is GTSNPN and CDR2 SVGIG (reference sequence). The CDR3 totals 14 residues. Trimming took off 5 bases at V and 0 bases at J, with 12 bases between the two ends.